This TCR beta chain was retrieved from a study of T cells after yellow fever vaccination. This clonotype came up many times. Via MiXCR, TCRdb re-called the 5' RACE reads, giving one row per CDR3 protein. The sample shows about 26,000 distinct CDR3 sequences, over 3.5% of them seen only once. The CDR3 has 15 residues. Germline CDR1 is SEHNR and CDR2 is FQNEAQ (reference sequence). V shed 5 bases and J 10 bases; nucleotides not matched to a gene: 10. Sequences were derived from PBMCs, either bulk or a sorted T-cell subset (CD4+, CD8+, memory, or dextramer-sorted; not recorded which), sampled on the day of the yellow fever booster vaccination. The sequence was collected from a man younger than 30 who received the YFV17D yellow fever vaccine. This chain connects TRBV7-9 to TRBJ1-6; 8 nucleotides line up with TRBD1. This CDR3 reads CASSASQGVGSPLHF. The CDR3, as DNA: TGTGCCAGCAGCGCTTCACAGGGGGTAGGATCACCCCTCCACTTT.